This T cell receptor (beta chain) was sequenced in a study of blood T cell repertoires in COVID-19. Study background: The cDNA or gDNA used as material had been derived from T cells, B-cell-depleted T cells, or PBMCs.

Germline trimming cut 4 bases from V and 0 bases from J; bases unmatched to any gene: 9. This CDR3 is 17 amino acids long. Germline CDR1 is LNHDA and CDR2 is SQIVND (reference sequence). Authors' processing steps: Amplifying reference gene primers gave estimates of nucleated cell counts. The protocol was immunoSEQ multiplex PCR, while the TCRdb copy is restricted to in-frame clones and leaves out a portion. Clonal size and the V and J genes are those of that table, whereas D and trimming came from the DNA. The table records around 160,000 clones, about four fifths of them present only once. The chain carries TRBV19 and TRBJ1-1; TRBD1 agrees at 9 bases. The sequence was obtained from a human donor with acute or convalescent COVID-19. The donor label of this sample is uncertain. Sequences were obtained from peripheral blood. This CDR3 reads CASSRTGVKSMNTEAFF. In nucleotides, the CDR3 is TGTGCCAGTAGTAGGACAGGGGTGAAGTCGATGAACACTGAAGCTTTCTTT.